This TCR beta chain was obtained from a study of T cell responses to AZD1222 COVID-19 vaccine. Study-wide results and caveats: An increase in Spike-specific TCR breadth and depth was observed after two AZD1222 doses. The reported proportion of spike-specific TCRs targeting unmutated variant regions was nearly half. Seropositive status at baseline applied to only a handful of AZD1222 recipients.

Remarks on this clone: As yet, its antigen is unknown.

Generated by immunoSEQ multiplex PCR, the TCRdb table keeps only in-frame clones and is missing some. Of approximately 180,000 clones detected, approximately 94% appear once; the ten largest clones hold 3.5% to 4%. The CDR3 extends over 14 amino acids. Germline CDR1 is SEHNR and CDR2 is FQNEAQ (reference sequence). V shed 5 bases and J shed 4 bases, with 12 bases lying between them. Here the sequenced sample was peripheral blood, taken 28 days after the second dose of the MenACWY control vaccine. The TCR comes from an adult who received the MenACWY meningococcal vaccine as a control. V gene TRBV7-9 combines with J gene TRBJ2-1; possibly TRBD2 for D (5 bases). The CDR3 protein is CASSRDSAYNEQFF. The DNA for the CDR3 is TGTGCCAGCAGCCGGGATAGCGCTTACAATGAGCAGTTCTTC.